This T cell receptor beta chain was retrieved from a study of long-term antiretroviral therapy in people with HIV. Trimming cost V 6 bases and J 4 bases; bases outside gene matches: 6. The germline V gene encodes CDR1 SEHNR and CDR2 FQNEAQ (reference sequence). The CDR3 is 14 amino acids. Researchers report immunoSEQ v3.0 was run at survey level. Clones were sequenced by immunoSEQ multiplex PCR, and TCRdb holds only the in-frame ones, with some missing. Of 25,000 to 30,000 clones detected, 88% appear once; the ten largest clones hold around 4.1%. As for this clone: Its specificity is unknown.

Study-wide points: Specimen acquisition occurred between the mid-2000s and the late 2010s, potentially under older ART regimens.

The sequence derives from a woman younger than 35 with HIV. This chain links TRBV7-9 with TRBJ2-5, with TRBD2 identical over 9 bases. Specimen: unsorted PBMCs, collected 0.5 years after starting antiretroviral therapy. CDR3 nucleotide sequence: TGTGCCAGCAGACTTAGCGGGAGAGGAGAGACCCAGTACTTC. This gives the protein CASRLSGRGETQYF.